The source of this TCR beta chain is a study of neurological immune-mediated disorders. Overall study results and limits: HTLV-1-associated myelopathy ranked highest for TCR clonal expansion and multiple sclerosis lowest, beneath healthy controls.

cDNA was made by 5'RACE with 10-nucleotide random UMIs. The output of every sequencing run, over 160 million TCR-beta sequences, came from 15-18 subjects. TCRdb ran MiXCR on the 5' RACE reads and lists one entry per CDR3 protein. Of around 97,000 distinct CDR3 sequences listed, under 14% were seen once; the top ten hold about 3.1%. The CDR3 contains 14 residues. Per germline, CDR1 SGHRS and CDR2 YFSETQ. Trimming pared 3 bases from V and 2 bases from J, leaving 9 bases between. The time point is: longitudinal time-point 3. This clonotype was seen repeatedly, ten times or more. The antigen is not known. J is TRBJ1-3 and V is TRBV5-1; D is uncertain. This clonotype was obtained from a female donor with HTLV-1-associated myelopathy (HAM/TSP). Sequencing was done on a sample of PBMCs. The chain's CDR3 is CASSSGVAGNTIYF. The DNA for the CDR3 is TGCGCCAGCAGCTCCGGGGTAGCTGGAAACACCATATATTTT.